One sample yielded the 15 T cell receptor beta chains listed below, sequenced in a study of response to subunit inactivated influenza vaccine. Each CDR3 protein gets one entry after TCRdb re-called the RT-PCR reads with MiXCR. This sample has 750,000 to 850,000 distinct CDR3 sequences, with around a sixth found just once. Here the sequenced sample was PBMCs from blood, taken about 5 days after vaccination. Receptors were obtained from a man aged 45-60 years who received an inactivated influenza vaccine.

This clonotype was picked up a small number of times. V is TRBV4-2 and J is TRBJ1-4; no clear D. The CDR3 loop spans 16 amino acids. In germline, CDR1 is LGHNA, CDR2 YNFKEQ. The V end was cut by 1 base, the J end by 6 bases, with 15 bases between. This chain's CDR3 is CASSQGTASVHEKLFF. The CDR3 nucleotides are TGTGCCAGCAGCCAAGGGACGGCCTCGGTTCATGAAAAACTGTTTTTT.

This chain links TRBV7-2 with TRBJ2-7; D not certain. Trimming cost V 5 bases and J 1 base, with 15 bases left between them. In germline, CDR1 is SGHTA, CDR2 FQGNSA. This CDR3 contains 15 residues. The CDR3 loop reads CASSGNSLLSYEQYF. The CDR3 bases are TGTGCCAGCAGCGGAAACAGTCTACTATCCTACGAGCAGTACTTC.

The rearrangement joins TRBV7-2 to TRBJ2-1; 9 bases line up with TRBD1. In germline, CDR1 is SGHTA, CDR2 FQGNSA. V was clipped by 5 bases and J by 0 bases; unmatched bases: 5. CDR3 length: 16 residues. The CDR3 region is CASSLLTGGSYNEQFF. The CDR3 nucleotides are TGTGCCAGCAGCCTACTGACAGGGGGCTCCTACAATGAGCAGTTCTTC.

This clonotype was detected only a few times. J is TRBJ2-1 and V is TRBV5-1, with D unresolved. V dropped 0 bases and J dropped 0 bases, with 10 bases sitting between them. Germline CDR1 is SGHRS and CDR2 is YFSETQ. The CDR3 consists of 16 residues. The CDR3 nucleotides are TGCGCCAGCAGCTTGGTAGGCGCCGCCTCCTACAATGAGCAGTTCTTC. Protein: CASSLVGAASYNEQFF.

The V and J genes are TRBV4-1 and TRBJ2-7; D possibly uses TRBD1 or TRBD2 (5 bases each). V gave up 2 bases and J gave up 4 bases, with 18 bases separating them. There are 16 residues in the CDR3. Germline V gives CDR1 MGHRA, CDR2 YSYEKL. The CDR3 protein is CASSQLWSGLVYEQYF. The CDR3 coding sequence is TGCGCCAGCAGCCAATTGTGGTCGGGGCTAGTGTACGAGCAGTACTTC.

In this sample, this clonotype turned up a few times. The chain recombines TRBV5-1 with TRBJ1-6; D unclear. The CDR3 contains 16 residues. CDR1 and CDR2 (germline): SGHRS, YFSETQ. Between the trimmed V and J ends, which lost 4 bases and 7 bases, there was a span of 18 bases. As DNA, the CDR3 is TGCGCCAGCAGCATTCTCGGGGATCTGACGAATTCACCCCTCCACTTT. It yields the protein CASSILGDLTNSPLHF.

This sequence joins TRBV10-1 and TRBJ1-6; unclear D gene. Trimming shortened V by 0 bases and J by 10 bases, and 10 bases separated the two germline ends. Germline CDR1 reads WNHNN; CDR2 reads SYGVQD (reference sequence). The CDR3 spans 14 residues. CDR3 sequence: CASSESSLSSPLHF. The DNA for the CDR3 is TGCGCCAGCAGTGAGTCGAGCCTTTCCTCACCCCTCCACTTT.

This sequence joins TRBV20-1 and TRBJ2-3; possibly TRBD2 for D (6 bases). The CDR3 contains 13 residues. Germline lookup yields CDR1 DFQATT and CDR2 SNEGSKA (reference sequence). Trimming left V 1 base short and J 6 bases short, with 11 bases between. This CDR3 reads CSARAGASDTQYF. The CDR3 region has the DNA TGCAGTGCTAGAGCGGGAGCCTCTGATACGCAGTATTTT.

This chain joins TRBV25-1 and TRBJ2-4; D possibly corresponds to TRBD2 (6 bases). The V end was cut by 1 base, the J end by 7 bases, with 11 bases between. Germline V lookup: CDR1 MGHDK, CDR2 SYGVNS. This CDR3 region has 14 residues. CDR3 sequence: CASSESGGGNIQYF. The CDR3 DNA is TGTGCCAGCAGTGAATCCGGGGGTGGGAACATTCAGTACTTC.

With respect to this clonotype: One end of the junction varies from germline; a read error may be responsible. The genes are TRBV6-2 or TRBV6-3 and TRBJ1-2; no clear D gene. Germline-derived CDR1 and CDR2 are MNHEY and SVGEGT. The CDR3 has 13 residues. The CDR3 region is CARSQTGAYGYTF. CDR3 nucleotides: TGTGCCCGCAGTCAAACGGGAGCTTATGGCTACACCTTC.

The gene calls are TRBV7-9 and TRBJ2-2, with D tentatively TRBD2 (7 bases). The V end was cut by 5 bases, the J end by 9 bases, with 19 bases between. This CDR3 contains 15 residues. Germline V gene data show CDR1 as SEHNR and CDR2 as FQNEAQ (reference sequence). DNA for the CDR3: TGTGCCAGCAGCCCCACTCCGGGGGGACACCGGGAGCTGTTTTTT. Its protein product is CASSPTPGGHRELFF.

The chain combines TRBV12-3 or TRBV12-4 with TRBJ2-5; tentatively, D is TRBD1 (6 bases). The CDR3 is 15 residues long. Trimming left V 2 bases short and J 2 bases short, with 12 bases between. This chain's CDR3 is CASSLRGQPQETQYF. CDR3 sequence (DNA): TGTGCCAGCAGTTTACGAGGACAGCCGCAAGAGACCCAGTACTTC.

This clonotype was observed at least ten times. The chain is built from TRBV4-2 and TRBJ2-7, with 9 bases lining up with TRBD2. This CDR3 region has 14 residues. The J segment lost 6 bases and the V segment lost 1 base, leaving 4 bases of the junction unmatched. The germline CDR1 and CDR2 sequences are LGHNA and YNFKEQ. The CDR3 DNA is TGTGCCAGCAGCCAAGTTGGGACTAGCATCGAGCAGTACTTC. Translation gives CASSQVGTSIEQYF.

The CDR3: CASSKGGGSRTDTQYF. The CDR3 coding sequence is TGTGCCAGCAGCAAAGGTGGCGGGAGTAGAACAGATACGCAGTATTTT. The V gene is TRBV7-8, the J gene TRBJ2-3; TRBD2 matches 7 bases. The CDR3 has 16 residues. V lost 5 bases and J lost 3; bases outside the gene matches: 11. From germline, CDR1 is SGHVS and CDR2 FQNEAQ.

The rearrangement links TRBV20-1 to TRBJ1-2, with D possibly TRBD1 on 5 matching bases. V was trimmed by 6 bases and J by 2 bases, leaving 16 bases between them. This CDR3 is built from 14 residues. Germline V gene sequence: CDR1 DFQATT, CDR2 SNEGSKA (reference sequence). CDR3 protein: CSATRPGTNYGYTF. The CDR3 nucleotides read TGCAGTGCCACCCGTCCGGGGACGAACTATGGCTACACCTTC.